The sequence of this TCR beta chain was determined in a study of cytomegalovirus exposure and HLA in healthy donors. On the study more broadly: Genetic ancestry analysis placed 75% to 85% of the 300 to 500 donors that were genotyped in the Caucasian-associated cluster.

Overall study findings and caveats: Prior analysis indicated that the majority of TCR beta V segments exhibited productivity approximately 87% or approximately 30% of the time.

This CDR3 spans 15 amino acids. V lost 7 bases, J lost 2 bases, and 20 bases lay in between. CDR1 and CDR2 (germline): GTSNPN, SVGIG (reference sequence). In the case of this clone: Antigen: not known.

60 Vbeta and 13 Jbeta primers were used in PCR. This table comes from immunoSEQ multiplex PCR, and its TCRdb copy is limited to in-frame clones, with some not included. The data contain about 180,000 clones, 77% of them singletons. The chain carries TRBV30 and TRBJ1-2, with D possibly TRBD1 on 5 matching bases. This receptor was obtained from a woman in her fifties or sixties in good health and CMV-seropositive. Sequenced: PBMCs. This CDR3 reads CALSDWGGPNYGYTF. The CDR3 DNA follows: TGTGCCTTATCCGATTGGGGCGGACCGAACTATGGCTACACCTTC. The variable domain in full, completed from reference TRBV30 and TRBJ1-2, reads SQTIHQWPATLVQPVGSPLSLECTVEGTSNPNLYWYRQAAGRGLQLLFYSVGIGQISSEVPQNLSASRPQDRQFILSSKKLLLSDSGFYLCALSDWGGPNYGYTFGSGTRLTVV.